This TCR beta chain was sequenced in a study of PD-1 blockade in classical Hodgkin lymphoma. Each patient relapsed following autologous stem cell transplantation, and prior brentuximab vedotin exposure differed. Clones were sequenced by immunoSEQ multiplex PCR, and TCRdb holds only the in-frame ones, with some missing. This sample yields about 110,000 clones, of which roughly nine tenths are seen a single time; 20% belongs to the top ten. Overall study results and limits: Patients excluded were those beginning nivolumab under 1 year after ASCT. Partial responders and progressors had significantly lower baseline TCR diversity. CD4+ TCR diversity rose significantly by C4D1, and CD8+ TCR diversity did not.

About this clone: Its antigen is not identified.

The CDR3 is made up of 14 amino acids. CDR1 is MNHNY and CDR2 is SVGAGI in the germline V gene (reference sequence). V lost 1 base, J lost 7 bases, and 4 bases stayed unmatched. This chain joins TRBV6-6 and TRBJ2-1, with TRBD2 matching 7 bases. This specimen consisted of peripheral blood mononuclear cells (PBMCs), obtained before the second cycle of nivolumab. This clonotype originated in a human donor with classical Hodgkin lymphoma. This CDR3 is CASSYWGGGNEQFF. CDR3 nucleotide sequence: TGTGCCAGCAGTTACTGGGGGGGTGGGAATGAGCAGTTCTTC.